These 3 T cell receptor beta chains were all obtained from the same sample, sequenced in a study of OX40 agonist ivuxolimab in advanced cancers. Generated by immunoSEQ multiplex PCR, the TCRdb table keeps only in-frame clones and is missing some. The sample yields 100,000 or so clones, around 89% seen once. The sample consisted of CD4+ or CD8+ T cells sorted from blood, taken in a trial of the OX40 agonist ivuxolimab. These receptors were obtained from an adult with an advanced solid tumor such as melanoma, head and neck, liver or kidney cancer.

The V gene is TRBV2, the J gene TRBJ1-2; D is possibly TRBD1 (6 bases). CDR3 size: 12 residues. Between the trimmed V and J ends, which lost 2 bases and 8 bases, there was a span of 9 bases. Germline CDR1 reads SNHLY; CDR2 reads FYNNEI. This chain's CDR3 is CASSENREGYTF. The DNA of the CDR3 is TGTGCCAGCAGTGAAAACAGGGAGGGCTACACCTTC.

The chain combines TRBV5-1 with TRBJ1-6; D gene unclear. CDR1 is SGHRS and CDR2 is YFSETQ in the germline V gene. V dropped 5 bases and J dropped 10 bases, with 19 bases sitting between them. This CDR3 is built from 15 residues. The CDR3 loop reads CASSSRGDFGSPLHF. The CDR3 bases are TGCGCCAGCAGTTCCCGGGGTGATTTTGGGTCACCCCTCCACTTT. Together with reference TRBV5-1 and TRBJ1-6, the CDR3 gives the full variable domain: KAGVTQTPRYLIKTRGQQVTLSCSPISGHRSVSWYQQTPGQGLQFLFEYFSETQRNKGNFPGRFSGRQFSNSRSEMNVSTLELGDSALYLCASSSRGDFGSPLHFGNGTRLTVT.

The chain employs TRBV27 and TRBJ2-3; D uncertain. The CDR3 length is 15 residues. Looked up from germline, CDR1 is MNHEY and CDR2 is SMNVEV (reference sequence). V was cut by 7 bases and J by 0 bases, with 14 bases left in between. The CDR3 protein is CASTLTRGSTDTQYF. The CDR3, as DNA: TGTGCCAGCACCCTGACCCGCGGAAGCACAGATACGCAGTATTTT.